The next 28 T cell receptor beta chains were all read from a single sample in a study of patients and donors after allogeneic stem cell transplantation. One entry per CDR3 protein, called by TCRdb with MiXCR from the RT-PCR reads. This sample has 800,000 to 1,000,000 distinct CDR3 sequences, with roughly 18% found just once. Sequenced sample: blood, either unsorted or a sorted T cell fraction (not recorded which). All receptors derive from a human donor who was either an allogeneic HSCT recipient or a stem cell or donor lymphocyte infusion donor (not recorded which). It is not recorded whose cells these are; they may come from a transplant donor.

The chain couples TRBV24-1 to TRBJ2-3; D is perhaps TRBD1 (5 bases). CDR1 KGHDR and CDR2 SFDVKD come from the germline V gene. Trimming removed 4 bases at V and 2 bases at J, with 12 bases between. The CDR3 consists of 15 residues. The CDR3 sequence: CATSERQLNTDTQYF. The CDR3 DNA is TGTGCCACCAGTGAGAGACAGCTTAACACAGATACGCAGTATTTT.

In its sample, this clonotype was seen a few times. The J gene is TRBJ2-3, the V gene TRBV15, with 10 bases identical to TRBD1. The CDR3 contains 15 residues. Germline loops: CDR1 LNHNV, CDR2 YYDKDF (reference sequence). V gave up 7 bases and J gave up 1 base; unmatched junction bases: 5. This chain's CDR3 is CATTDRGLGTDTQYF. The CDR3 nucleotides are TGTGCCACCACTGACAGGGGGCTGGGCACAGATACGCAGTATTTT.

This clonotype was seen a few times. This chain uses TRBV7-2 with TRBJ2-3; 7 nucleotides align to TRBD1. The junction had 4 bases not matched to a gene; V was cut back by 1 base and J by 3 bases. Germline V CDR1 and CDR2: SGHTA, FQGNSA. This CDR3 contains 15 residues. The CDR3 coding sequence is TGTGCCAGCAGCTTAGTTGTCAGGGGGACAGATACGCAGTATTTT. This codes for CASSLVVRGTDTQYF.

V and J are TRBV2 and TRBJ2-4; 11 nucleotides agree with TRBD2. Germline V gene sequence: CDR1 SNHLY, CDR2 FYNNEI. V dropped 6 bases and J dropped 9; count of bases not matched to a gene: 13. The CDR3 totals 16 residues. CDR3 sequence: CASREGLAGGPVIQYF. DNA for the CDR3: TGTGCCAGCAGGGAGGGATTAGCGGGGGGGCCGGTCATTCAGTACTTC. Filled out from reference TRBV2 and TRBJ2-4, the complete variable domain reads EPEVTQTPSHQVTQMGQEVILRCVPISNHLYFYWYRQILGQKVEFLVSFYNNEISEKSEIFDDQFSVERPDGSNFTLKIRSTKLEDSAMYFCASREGLAGGPVIQYFGAGTRLSVL.

The chain is built from TRBV5-1 and TRBJ1-2, with TRBD1 matching 9 bases. Germline CDR1 SGHRS, CDR2 YFSETQ. J lost 3 bases, V lost 4 bases, and 4 bases had no gene match. The CDR3 spans 14 residues. As DNA, the CDR3 is TGCGCCAGCAGCCAGGGACAGGGTTACTATGGCTACACCTTC. Its protein is CASSQGQGYYGYTF.

Details on this clonotype: One junction end does not reproduce the germline sequence, and a read error may be involved. V usage is TRBV3-1 and J usage is TRBJ2-1; 8 bases are shared with TRBD2. This CDR3 region has 15 residues. Germline assignment: CDR1 LGHDT and CDR2 YNNKEL (reference sequence). CDR3 nucleotide sequence: TGTGCCAGCAGCCGGGAACTAGCGGAATACAATAAGCAGTTCTTC. Its protein is CASSRELAEYNKQFF.

The chain joins TRBV20-1 to TRBJ2-7; TRBD1 or TRBD2 may be the D gene (6 bases each). The CDR3 covers 15 residues. Trimming removed 3 bases from V and 5 bases from J, with 20 bases in between. CDR1 and CDR2 (germline): DFQATT, SNEGSKA (reference sequence). The CDR3 is CSAREGGLKINEQYF. The DNA for the CDR3 is TGCAGTGCTAGGGAGGGGGGTCTTAAAATAAACGAGCAGTACTTC.

This clonotype has only a few counts. The rearrangement links TRBV12-3 or TRBV12-4 to TRBJ1-1; TRBD1 is a possible D gene (6 bases). This CDR3 has 14 residues. The V end lost 6 bases, the J end lost 3 bases, and 14 bases lay between the germline ends. The CDR3 region is CASSLQGVDTEAFF. CDR3 in DNA: TGTGCCAGCAGCCTACAGGGTGTCGACACTGAAGCTTTCTTT.

This clonotype has a handful of counts. This rearrangement joins TRBV7-9 to TRBJ2-7, with 7 bases fitting TRBD2. The CDR3 has 14 amino acids. CDR1 and CDR2 (germline): SEHNR, FQNEAQ (reference sequence). Trimming took 2 bases from V and 4 from J; bases not matched to a gene: 5. The CDR3 nucleotides read TGTGCCAGCAGCTTACGCGGGGGAATATACGAGCAGTACTTC. This sequence encodes CASSLRGGIYEQYF.

This clonotype was counted many times. The rearrangement links TRBV12-3 or TRBV12-4 to TRBJ2-5, with D perhaps matching TRBD1 (5 bases). The assigned J gene may be wrong: the sequence end matches TRBJ2-3 better. This CDR3 comprises 11 residues. This CDR3 reads CASSPQGTQYF. The CDR3 DNA is TGTGCCAGCAGTCCCCAGGGTACGCAGTATTTT.

The sample holds a few counts of this clonotype. V and J are TRBV9 and TRBJ2-3, with D perhaps TRBD2 (5 bases). The CDR3 runs 13 residues. Germline V gives CDR1 SGDLS, CDR2 YYNGEE. Trimming left V 4 bases short and J 5 bases short, with 11 bases between. Here the CDR3 reads CASSKYGEDTQYF. The DNA for the CDR3 is TGTGCCAGCAGCAAGTACGGGGAAGATACGCAGTATTTT.

This clonotype has more than one count but fewer than ten. The V and J genes are TRBV11-2 and TRBJ2-2; D unresolved. The CDR3 has 14 amino acids. The V end was cut by 5 bases, the J end by 5 bases, with 12 bases between. Per germline, CDR1 SGHAT and CDR2 FQNNGV. Here the CDR3 reads CASSLNGDTGELFF. The CDR3 DNA reads TGTGCCAGCAGCCTAAATGGAGATACCGGGGAGCTGTTTTTT.

A few counts support this clonotype. The genes are TRBV29-1 and TRBJ2-1; 15 nucleotides align to TRBD2. This CDR3 comprises 20 residues. V lost 0 bases to trimming and J lost 2 bases; unmatched junction nucleotides: 11. Germline CDR1 reads SQVTM; CDR2 reads ANQGSEA. The DNA for the CDR3 is TGCAGCGTTGAAGATCTAGTCGGGACTAGCGGGAGGAGGGCCTACAATGAGCAGTTCTTC. This encodes CSVEDLVGTSGRRAYNEQFF.

This clonotype was seen a handful of times. The chain is built from TRBV20-1 and TRBJ2-4; D might be TRBD1 (6 bases). The CDR3 sequence is 15 residues long. CDR1 DFQATT and CDR2 SNEGSKA come from the germline V gene (reference sequence). The V end was cut by 6 bases, the J end by 1 base, with 16 bases between. The CDR3 DNA follows: TGCAGTGCGGTGGGGGCAACAGGCGCCAAAAACATTCAGTACTTC. This gives the protein CSAVGATGAKNIQYF.

The CDR3 sequence is CATSAADRGRDQPQHF. CDR3 nucleotide sequence: TGTGCCACCAGTGCCGCGGACAGGGGACGGGATCAGCCCCAGCATTTT. V is TRBV24-1 and J is TRBJ1-5, with 9 bases that match TRBD1. Germline values: CDR1 KGHDR, CDR2 SFDVKD. CDR3 length: 16 residues. Unmatched junction bases numbered 9, after V lost 5 bases and J lost 5 bases.

This clonotype turned up a few times. This chain connects TRBV12-3 or TRBV12-4 to TRBJ1-2; possibly TRBD1 for D (5 bases). V shed 2 bases and J shed 8 bases, with 15 bases lying between them. The CDR3 loop spans 14 amino acids. The CDR3 DNA reads as TGTGCCAGCAGTTTATCGGGACGAGGTCCGGGCTACACCTTC. Translated: CASSLSGRGPGYTF.

V is TRBV7-2 and J is TRBJ2-7, with D possibly being TRBD1 (6 bases). Per germline, CDR1 SGHTA and CDR2 FQGNSA. This CDR3 spans 14 amino acids. Trimming cost V 4 bases and J 1 base, with 11 bases left between them. DNA for the CDR3: TGTGCCAGCAGCTATTTCACAGGGTCCTACGAGCAGTACTTC. This sequence encodes CASSYFTGSYEQYF.

This clonotype was counted a few times. The genes are TRBV2 and TRBJ1-5, with 7 bases aligning to TRBD1. This CDR3 region has 14 residues. Germline V CDR1 and CDR2: SNHLY, FYNNEI. The junction had 9 bases not matched to a gene; V was cut back by 5 bases and J by 8 bases. The CDR3 loop is CASSLGQLVEPQHF. In DNA, the CDR3 is TGTGCCAGCAGTTTGGGACAGCTAGTGGAGCCCCAGCATTTT.

The table lists this clonotype with a few counts. The CDR3 loop is CAIQGPTTDTQYF. The CDR3, as DNA: TGTGCCATACAGGGCCCAACCACAGATACGCAGTATTTT. The chain joins TRBV24-1 to TRBJ2-3, with D possibly TRBD1 on 6 matching bases. This CDR3 spans 13 amino acids. Germline CDR1 and CDR2: KGHDR and SFDVKD. V lost 11 bases and J 2 bases, leaving 13 bases between the germline ends.

Worth noting for this clonotype: Compared with germline, one end of the junction differs, possibly owing to a read error. This chain joins TRBV2 and TRBJ1-4, with TRBD1 as a possible D gene (6 bases). This CDR3 spans 11 amino acids. CDR1 is SNHLY and CDR2 is FYNNEI in the germline V gene. The CDR3 bases are TGTGCCAGCAGTTCACAGGGTCGAGGTGTTTTT. Translating it yields CASSSQGRGVF.

J is TRBJ2-1 and V is TRBV20-1; possible D gene TRBD2, 5 bases. V lost 4 bases to trimming and J lost 7 bases, with 14 bases between them. Germline loops: CDR1 DFQATT, CDR2 SNEGSKA (reference sequence). The CDR3 loop spans 13 amino acids. DNA of the CDR3: TGCAGTGCTACGGACCAACTAGAGAATGAGCAGTTCTTC. Residues: CSATDQLENEQFF.

The chain links TRBV6-1 to TRBJ1-5, with no clear D. From germline, CDR1 is MNHNS and CDR2 SASEGT. The CDR3 is made up of 14 amino acids. The V gene lost 5 bases and the J gene lost 3 bases, with 11 bases spanning the gap. CDR3 coding DNA: TGTGCCAGCAGTCCCGAGGTCCACAATCAGCCCCAGCATTTT. It specifies CASSPEVHNQPQHF.

This clonotype occurred many times. The genes are TRBV4-3 and TRBJ2-3; TRBD2 is a possible D gene (6 bases). Germline V lookup: CDR1 LGHNA, CDR2 YSLEER. Trimming shortened V by 0 bases and J by 2 bases, and 12 bases separated the two germline ends. The CDR3 contains 16 residues. This chain's CDR3 is CASSQESKGLTDTQYF. The CDR3 region has the DNA TGCGCCAGCAGCCAAGAGTCAAAGGGACTCACAGATACGCAGTATTTT.

On this clonotype itself: A junction boundary mismatches the germline segment, possibly from a read error. V is TRBV9 and J is TRBJ2-1; the D is unclear. The length of the CDR3 is 14 residues. CDR1 is SGDLS, CDR2 YYNGEE, per germline. The CDR3 sequence is CVSSPRVLWDEQFF. The CDR3, as DNA: TGTGTCAGCAGCCCCCGAGTGCTATGGGATGAGCAGTTCTTC.

This clonotype was counted only a few times. The V and J genes are TRBV7-8 and TRBJ2-3, with 7 bases fitting TRBD2. There are 18 residues in the CDR3. The germline gives CDR1 SGHVS, CDR2 FQNEAQ. V trimming: 5 bases; J trimming: 1 base; junction bases outside the gene matches: 15. The CDR3 DNA follows: TGTGCCAGCAGCCTCTTATGGGGTACGGGGGGAGGCACAGATACGCAGTATTTT. Amino acid sequence: CASSLLWGTGGGTDTQYF.

This clonotype was seen more than once but under ten times. The chain employs TRBV6-1 and TRBJ2-2; 7 nucleotides align to TRBD1. CDR3 size: 16 residues. Unmatched junction bases numbered 6, after V lost 5 bases and J lost 0 bases. The germline CDR1 and CDR2 sequences are MNHNS and SASEGT. CDR3 coding DNA: TGTGCCAGCAGTCCCGGGACAGTGGCGAACACCGGGGAGCTGTTTTTT. Its translation is CASSPGTVANTGELFF.

Only a few counts were recorded for this clonotype. The chain combines TRBV6-1 with TRBJ1-3; no definite D call. Germline V gene data show CDR1 as MNHNS and CDR2 as SASEGT. The CDR3 contains 18 residues. The germline V and J ends were trimmed by 6 bases and 0 bases, with 21 bases remaining between them. This CDR3 reads CASSGSGVRRSSGNTIYF. The DNA for the CDR3 is TGTGCCAGCAGCGGATCTGGAGTCCGGAGGAGCTCTGGAAACACCATATATTTT.

The chain links TRBV12-3 or TRBV12-4 to TRBJ2-4; tentatively, D is TRBD1 or TRBD2 (5 bases each). The CDR3 runs 15 residues. V lost 9 bases, J lost 0 bases, and 15 bases lay in between. DNA for the CDR3: TGTGCCAGTGGGGCTAGCAGACTAGCCAAAAACATTCAGTACTTC. This codes for CASGASRLAKNIQYF.